The 21 T cell receptor beta chains presented below share a single source sample, sequenced in a study of immune evolution from preneoplasia to lung adenocarcinoma. Generated by immunoSEQ multiplex PCR, the TCRdb table keeps only in-frame clones and is missing some. Of almost 2,500 clones detected, approximately 85% appear once; the ten largest clones hold roughly a tenth. Material: FFPE normal lung tissue adjacent to the tumor. The receptors stem from a person between 50 and 60 years old with lung adenocarcinoma.

This clone was seen more than once but under ten times. The chain is built from TRBV5-1 and TRBJ2-3; D gene uncertain. Germline-derived CDR1 and CDR2 are SGHRS and YFSETQ. The length of the CDR3 is 12 residues. Between the trimmed V and J ends, which lost 1 base and 5 bases, there was a span of 5 bases. The DNA of the CDR3 is TGCGCCAGCAGCTTGCGTGGAGATACGCAGTATTTT. This gives the protein CASSLRGDTQYF.

The chain links TRBV10-1 to TRBJ1-5; 8 nucleotides agree with TRBD1. V shed 3 bases, J shed 4 bases, and the junction held 8 bases outside the gene matches. In germline, CDR1 is WNHNN, CDR2 SYGVQD (reference sequence). This CDR3 comprises 16 residues. CDR3 coding DNA: TGCGCCAGCAGTGATGCGAAAGACAGGGGAAATCAGCCCCAGCATTTT. Its translation is CASSDAKDRGNQPQHF.

The V and J genes are TRBV29-1 and TRBJ1-1; D unclear. The CDR3 consists of 12 residues. Trimming cost V 6 bases and J 1 base, with 9 bases left between them. Germline assignment: CDR1 SQVTM and CDR2 ANQGSEA. CDR3 sequence: CSVRYGNTEAFF. In DNA form, the CDR3 reads TGCAGCGTCCGGTACGGGAACACTGAAGCTTTCTTT.

CDR3 nucleotides: TGCGCCAGCAGCTCATTCGCGGGAGATACGCAGTATTTT. Translating it yields CASSSFAGDTQYF. The chain couples TRBV5-1 to TRBJ2-3, with D possibly being TRBD2 (5 bases). This CDR3 is built from 13 residues. Between the trimmed V and J ends, which lost 3 bases and 5 bases, there was a span of 10 bases. The germline V gene has CDR1 SGHRS and CDR2 YFSETQ.

The gene calls are TRBV6-4 and TRBJ2-7, with 9 bases lining up with TRBD1. V gave up 6 bases and J gave up 5 bases; unmatched junction bases: 5. Germline CDR1 is MRHNA and CDR2 is SNTAGT. This CDR3 comprises 13 residues. In nucleotides, the CDR3 is TGTGCCAGCAGACTTACAGGGGGCGACGAGCAGTACTTC. Translation gives CASRLTGGDEQYF.

V and J are TRBV18 and TRBJ1-5; possibly TRBD1 for D (5 bases). CDR3 length: 15 amino acids. Looked up from germline, CDR1 is KGHSH and CDR2 is LQKENI. V was pared by 3 bases and J by 9 bases, with 18 bases between. CDR3 nucleotide sequence: TGTGCCAGCTCACCCGGATCGGGGGTCCAAGGGCCCCAGCATTTT. This translates into CASSPGSGVQGPQHF.

This chain links TRBV20-1 with TRBJ2-1, with D unclear. CDR1 and CDR2 from the germline V gene are DFQATT and SNEGSKA (reference sequence). The CDR3 runs 10 residues. V lost 6 bases, J lost 8 bases, and 8 bases lay in between. CDR3: CSAGEYEQFF. CDR3 DNA sequence: TGCAGTGCAGGAGAGTATGAGCAGTTCTTC.

This sequence joins TRBV6-1 and TRBJ2-7, with D maybe TRBD1 (6 bases). V was cut by 6 bases and J by 0 bases, with 15 bases left in between. Germline CDR1 reads MNHNS; CDR2 reads SASEGT. The CDR3 extends over 15 amino acids. Written as DNA, the CDR3 is TGTGCCAGCAGGGCTTTCAGGGGAAGCTCCTACGAGCAGTACTTC. Translation gives CASRAFRGSSYEQYF.

V usage is TRBV7-2 and J usage is TRBJ2-2; 9 bases line up with TRBD2. After removal of 7 bases from V and 1 base from J, the junction contained 7 bases not matched to a gene. This CDR3 spans 16 amino acids. Germline V lookup: CDR1 SGHTA, CDR2 FQGNSA. The CDR3 region has the DNA TGTGCCAGCAATAAAATAGCGGGAGTGAACACCGGGGAGCTGTTTTTT. Its protein product is CASNKIAGVNTGELFF.

CDR3 sequence: CASRRDTGELFF. CDR3 DNA: TGTGCCAGCAGGCGAGACACCGGGGAGCTGTTTTTT. The genes are TRBV6-6 and TRBJ2-2; D not certain. The CDR3 is 12 amino acids. Germline assignment: CDR1 MNHNY and CDR2 SVGAGI (reference sequence). The ends were cut back, 6 bases at V and 3 bases at J, with 5 bases in the middle.

The chain couples TRBV11-1 to TRBJ2-3; D possibly corresponds to TRBD1 (6 bases). CDR1 is SGHAT, CDR2 FQDESV, per germline (reference sequence). This CDR3 has 15 residues. V shed 5 bases and J shed 2 bases, with 14 bases lying between them. CDR3 DNA: TGTGCCAGCAGCAACAGGGTGGGGAACACAGATACGCAGTATTTT. This codes for CASSNRVGNTDTQYF. Based on the CDR3 plus reference TRBV11-1 and TRBJ2-3, the full variable domain is EAEVAQSPRYKITEKSQAVAFWCDPISGHATLYWYRQILGQGPELLVQFQDESVVDDSQLPKDRFSAERLKGVDSTLKIQPAELGDSAMYLCASSNRVGNTDTQYFGPGTRLTVL.

This clone was counted only a few times. V and J are TRBV27 and TRBJ2-7; tentatively, D is TRBD1 (6 bases). The CDR3 sequence is 15 residues long. Trimming pared 5 bases from V and 5 bases from J, leaving 19 bases between. The germline CDR1 and CDR2 sequences are MNHEY and SMNVEV (reference sequence). CDR3 sequence: CASSKLGQVVHEQYF. The CDR3 bases are TGTGCCAGCAGTAAACTGGGACAAGTGGTCCACGAGCAGTACTTC.

The J gene is TRBJ1-5, the V gene TRBV11-2; TRBD1 aligns across 9 bases. From germline, CDR1 is SGHAT and CDR2 FQNNGV. The CDR3 consists of 16 residues. After removal of 4 bases from V and 0 bases from J, the junction contained 4 bases not matched to a gene. As DNA, the CDR3 is TGTGCCAGCAGCTGGGGGACAGGGCATAGCAATCAGCCCCAGCATTTT. Protein product: CASSWGTGHSNQPQHF.

This chain joins TRBV19 and TRBJ2-7; D not certain. The CDR3 consists of 11 residues. V lost 6 bases, J lost 3 bases, and 6 bases lay in between. From germline, CDR1 is LNHDA and CDR2 SQIVND (reference sequence). CDR3 nucleotides: TGTGCCAGTAGCCGAGGCTACGAGCAGTACTTC. Translation: CASSRGYEQYF.

V and J are TRBV18 and TRBJ2-1; 11 nucleotides agree with TRBD1. Germline CDR1 reads KGHSH; CDR2 reads LQKENI. The V segment lost 6 bases and the J segment 9 bases; nucleotides outside the gene matches: 10. The CDR3 runs 15 residues. The CDR3 loop is CASSPGQGAASEQFF. The DNA for the CDR3 is TGTGCCAGCTCGCCAGGACAGGGGGCAGCGAGTGAGCAGTTCTTC. Using reference TRBV18 and TRBJ2-1 for the parts outside the CDR3, the full variable domain is NAGVMQNPRHLVRRRGQEARLRCSPMKGHSHVYWYRQLPEEGLKFMVYLQKENIIDESGMPKERFSAEFPKEGPSILRIQQVVRGDSAAYFCASSPGQGAASEQFFGPGTRLTVL.

V is TRBV2 and J is TRBJ2-1, with D perhaps TRBD1 or TRBD2 (5 bases each). CDR3 size: 14 residues. Germline V gives CDR1 SNHLY, CDR2 FYNNEI. V lost 6 bases, J lost 7 bases, and 16 bases lay in between. The CDR3: CASRGVLRGNEQFF. CDR3 DNA: TGTGCCAGCAGGGGGGTCCTCCGGGGTAATGAGCAGTTCTTC.

The chain employs TRBV9 and TRBJ2-1; 8 bases are shared with TRBD2. This CDR3 region has 17 residues. Trimming at V came to 3 bases and at J to 4 bases, leaving 12 bases not matched to a gene. Germline lookup yields CDR1 SGDLS and CDR2 YYNGEE. The CDR3 reads CASSARAGGAGYNEQFF. The DNA of the CDR3 is TGTGCCAGCAGCGCTCGGGCGGGGGGAGCGGGGTACAATGAGCAGTTCTTC.

The V call is TRBV5-6, the J call TRBJ1-2; no firm D call. This CDR3 spans 14 amino acids. The germline V and J ends were trimmed by 2 bases and 0 bases, with 8 bases remaining between them. Germline CDR1 and CDR2: SGHDT and YYEEEE. CDR3 DNA sequence: TGTGCCAGCAGCTTCTGGCAGGCTAACTATGGCTACACCTTC. This gives the protein CASSFWQANYGYTF. Full variable domain (outside the CDR3, taken from reference TRBV5-6 and TRBJ1-2): DAGVTQSPTHLIKTRGQQVTLRCSPKSGHDTVSWYQQALGQGPQFIFQYYEEEERQRGNFPDRFSGHQFPNYSSELNVNALLLGDSALYLCASSFWQANYGYTFGSGTRLTVV.

The chain joins TRBV29-1 to TRBJ1-3; a weak D match, TRBD1 (6 bases). Germline CDR1 SQVTM, CDR2 ANQGSEA. The CDR3 loop spans 12 amino acids. Trimming shortened V by 6 bases and J by 4 bases, and 10 bases separated the two germline ends. DNA for the CDR3: TGCAGCGTCCGGGACAAAGGAAACACCATATATTTT. It encodes CSVRDKGNTIYF.

This chain uses TRBV29-1 with TRBJ2-7; tentative D call: TRBD2 (6 bases). V was clipped by 6 bases and J by 2 bases, with 14 bases between them. The CDR3 is 13 amino acids. Germline V gene lookup returns CDR1 SQVTM and CDR2 ANQGSEA. The chain's CDR3 is CSVAKGGPYEQYF. The CDR3 nucleotides read TGCAGCGTCGCAAAAGGAGGGCCCTACGAGCAGTACTTC.

The rearrangement joins TRBV4-1 to TRBJ2-7, with TRBD2 as a possible D gene (6 bases). The CDR3 is 14 residues long. The V and J ends lost 4 bases and 6 bases respectively, with 16 bases between them. The V gene's germline CDR1 is MGHRA and CDR2 YSYEKL. The CDR3 region is CASSPQGGWGEQYF. As DNA, the CDR3 is TGCGCCAGCAGCCCCCAAGGAGGGTGGGGCGAGCAGTACTTC.